Sequencing of this TCR beta chain was carried out in a study of T-cell memory formation after mild COVID-19. Looking at the study overall: Among the donors, TCR clusters were largely specific to each donor.

Regarding the study as a whole: Mainly in CM and EM were contracting CD4+ clones; CD8+ were in EMRA. CD4/CD8 balance held among clones contracting day 15 to 85, and later expanders leaned CD4+.

Per germline, CDR1 DFQATT and CDR2 SNEGSKA (reference sequence). This CDR3 contains 17 residues. V lost 4 bases and J lost 3, with 23 bases in between. This clonotype came up a few times. Its antigen is as yet unknown. TCRdb re-called the 5' RACE reads with MiXCR, one entry per CDR3 protein. The sample lists hundreds of thousands of distinct CDR3 sequences, less than 9.5% occurring once. The sequencing sample was made of PBMCs or a T cell subset sorted from them (not recorded which). The sequence was collected from a man younger than 30 who had mild COVID-19 (a few samples of this study predate the infection). Cell type and time point are not known. The chain recombines TRBV20-1 with TRBJ2-3, with D perhaps matching TRBD2 (7 bases). The CDR3 is CSATPPFRGGNTDTQYF. In DNA, the CDR3 is TGCAGTGCTACCCCTCCTTTTAGGGGGGGGAATACAGATACGCAGTATTTT.